The rows below give T cell receptor beta chains drawn from one sample of a study of graft-versus-host responses after intestinal transplantation. Profiled with immunoSEQ multiplex PCR; TCRdb holds only in-frame clones, not every one. The table shows approximately 9,000 clones, with 25% to 30% occurring only once. This sample comprised alloreactive CD4+ T cells from a mixed lymphocyte reaction culture, obtained before intestinal transplant. Source of these receptors: a human patient who received an intestinal transplant. CDR3s include the opening cysteine and the closing phenylalanine or tryptophan. Each record gives: D gene, J gene, V gene, CDR3 length, clone size, CDR3 DNA, CDR3 protein. D genes are given only for firm matches. Clone size is stated in some rows and not others, as once, few, many or a class when expanded.

d_call: .; j_call: TRBJ2-3; v_call: TRBV7-7; cdr3_length: 13; clone_size: .; cdr3_nt: TGTGCTAGCAGCTTAGACAGCACAGATACGCAGTATTTT; cdr3_aa: CASSLDSTDTQYF
d_call: .; j_call: TRBJ1-1; v_call: TRBV5-1; cdr3_length: 13; clone_size: medium-sized; cdr3_nt: TGCGCCAGCAGCTGGGGTAGAGGGACTGAAGCTTTCTTT; cdr3_aa: CASSWGRGTEAFF
d_call: TRBD2; j_call: TRBJ2-3; v_call: TRBV6-5; cdr3_length: 16; clone_size: .; cdr3_nt: TGTGCCAGCAGTTATTCTAGCGGGAGGGGTATAGATACGCAGTATTTT; cdr3_aa: CASSYSSGRGIDTQYF
d_call: .; j_call: TRBJ2-1; v_call: TRBV5-4; cdr3_length: 11; clone_size: few; cdr3_nt: TGTGCCAGCAGCGCGGCAAGTGAGCAGTTCTTC; cdr3_aa: CASSAASEQFF
d_call: TRBD1; j_call: TRBJ1-2; v_call: TRBV5-6; cdr3_length: 17; clone_size: few; cdr3_nt: TGTGCCAGCAGCTTGGTACTTGACGACAGGGGAAGCTATGGCTACACCTTC; cdr3_aa: CASSLVLDDRGSYGYTF
d_call: .; j_call: TRBJ2-7; v_call: TRBV27; cdr3_length: 11; clone_size: .; cdr3_nt: TGTGCCAGCAGTCCCGGAGGCGCGCAGTACTTC; cdr3_aa: CASSPGGAQYF
d_call: .; j_call: TRBJ2-7; v_call: TRBV15; cdr3_length: 14; clone_size: few; cdr3_nt: TGTGCCACCAGCATGGGACGGGAGACCTACGAGCAGTACTTC; cdr3_aa: CATSMGRETYEQYF
d_call: .; j_call: TRBJ2-7; v_call: TRBV6-1; cdr3_length: 13; clone_size: medium-sized; cdr3_nt: TGTGCCAGCAGAGGGACGTTAAACTACGAGCAGTACTTC; cdr3_aa: CASRGTLNYEQYF
d_call: .; j_call: TRBJ2-2; v_call: TRBV7-6; cdr3_length: 14; clone_size: .; cdr3_nt: TGTGCCAGCAGCTTAGAGGTGAACACCGGGGAGCTGTTTTTT; cdr3_aa: CASSLEVNTGELFF
d_call: .; j_call: TRBJ1-1; v_call: TRBV19; cdr3_length: 14; clone_size: few; cdr3_nt: TGTGCCAGTAGTATAGGCCTTCGTCCCGGCGGCGCTTTCTTT; cdr3_aa: CASSIGLRPGGAFF
d_call: TRBD2; j_call: TRBJ2-7; v_call: TRBV9; cdr3_length: 15; clone_size: .; cdr3_nt: TGTGCCAGCAGCGTAGGTCCCTCGGGGGGCTACGAGCAGTACTTC; cdr3_aa: CASSVGPSGGYEQYF
d_call: TRBD1; j_call: TRBJ1-5; v_call: TRBV19; cdr3_length: 20; clone_size: .; cdr3_nt: TGTGCCAGTAGTATACGCCTAAGGCGGACAGGGGGCGGCGGCAATCAGCCCCAGCATTTT; cdr3_aa: CASSIRLRRTGGGGNQPQHF
d_call: .; j_call: TRBJ2-3; v_call: TRBV6-6; cdr3_length: 14; clone_size: .; cdr3_nt: TGTGCCAGCAGTTACCGAAGAGCTACAGATACGCAGTATTTT; cdr3_aa: CASSYRRATDTQYF
d_call: .; j_call: TRBJ2-6; v_call: TRBV19; cdr3_length: 17; clone_size: .; cdr3_nt: TGTGCCAGTAGTATAGACGTATGGTTCTCTGGGGCCAACGTCCTGACTTTC; cdr3_aa: CASSIDVWFSGANVLTF
d_call: .; j_call: TRBJ2-7; v_call: TRBV11-3; cdr3_length: 13; clone_size: .; cdr3_nt: TGTGCCAGCAGCTTGTCGTTCCCCTACGAGCAGTACTTC; cdr3_aa: CASSLSFPYEQYF
d_call: TRBD2; j_call: TRBJ2-1; v_call: TRBV15; cdr3_length: 16; clone_size: .; cdr3_nt: TGTGCCACCAGCAGAGATCTCGGTGCTAGCGGGGGTCTGCAGTTCTTC; cdr3_aa: CATSRDLGASGGLQFF
d_call: .; j_call: TRBJ2-7; v_call: TRBV29-1; cdr3_length: 11; clone_size: few; cdr3_nt: TGCAGCGCAGGACAGTTCTACGAGCAGTACTTC; cdr3_aa: CSAGQFYEQYF
d_call: .; j_call: TRBJ2-6; v_call: TRBV21-1; cdr3_length: 18; clone_size: .; cdr3_nt: TGTGCCAGCAGAAGGGGTCTAGCTACAACAAAGCGGGCCAACGTCCTGACTTTC; cdr3_aa: CASRRGLATTKRANVLTF
d_call: .; j_call: TRBJ1-1; v_call: TRBV19; cdr3_length: 15; clone_size: .; cdr3_nt: TGTGCCAGTAGTATCCTGGGGGGAGCGAACACTGAAGCTTTCTTT; cdr3_aa: CASSILGGANTEAFF
d_call: TRBD2; j_call: TRBJ2-7; v_call: TRBV30; cdr3_length: 14; clone_size: few; cdr3_nt: TGTGCCTGGAGTGGTCCTAGCGGCTACTACGAGCAGTACTTC; cdr3_aa: CAWSGPSGYYEQYF
d_call: .; j_call: TRBJ2-4; v_call: TRBV18; cdr3_length: 14; clone_size: few; cdr3_nt: TGTGCCAGCTCGGAGGTTTCGGCCAAAAACATTCAGTACTTC; cdr3_aa: CASSEVSAKNIQYF
d_call: .; j_call: TRBJ2-1; v_call: TRBV27; cdr3_length: 13; clone_size: .; cdr3_nt: TGTGCCAGCAGTTTGGACGTCTACAATGAGCAGTTCTTC; cdr3_aa: CASSLDVYNEQFF
d_call: TRBD2; j_call: TRBJ2-1; v_call: TRBV7-2; cdr3_length: 14; clone_size: .; cdr3_nt: TGTGCCAGCAGCGGGACTAGACCAGGAGGGGAGCAGTTCTTC; cdr3_aa: CASSGTRPGGEQFF
d_call: .; j_call: TRBJ1-1; v_call: TRBV30; cdr3_length: 15; clone_size: few; cdr3_nt: TGTGCCTGGAGCCCTCCCGAGGCAGGGTATACTGAAGCTTTCTTT; cdr3_aa: CAWSPPEAGYTEAFF
d_call: .; j_call: TRBJ2-2; v_call: TRBV4-1; cdr3_length: 16; clone_size: medium-sized; cdr3_nt: TGCGCCAGCAGCCTCCCGATAGGGGTAACAGCCGGGGAGCTGTTTTTT; cdr3_aa: CASSLPIGVTAGELFF
d_call: .; j_call: TRBJ1-5; v_call: TRBV6-6; cdr3_length: 16; clone_size: medium-sized; cdr3_nt: TGTGCCAGCAGTTACTCTCCGGGGGATAGAGGTCAGCCCCAGCATTTT; cdr3_aa: CASSYSPGDRGQPQHF
d_call: .; j_call: TRBJ2-3; v_call: TRBV5-1; cdr3_length: 17; clone_size: few; cdr3_nt: TGCGCCAGCAGCTTGTTGTCGGGGTGGGGCTCCACAGATACGCAGTATTTT; cdr3_aa: CASSLLSGWGSTDTQYF
d_call: TRBD2; j_call: TRBJ2-2; v_call: TRBV4-1; cdr3_length: 17; clone_size: .; cdr3_nt: TGCGCCAGCAGCCAAGTTAGCGGGTTGGGGAACACCGGGGAGCTGTTTTTT; cdr3_aa: CASSQVSGLGNTGELFF
d_call: .; j_call: TRBJ1-2; v_call: TRBV6-5; cdr3_length: 14; clone_size: .; cdr3_nt: TGTGCCAGCAGTTTATTCGGACCCTTTGAGGGCTACACCTTC; cdr3_aa: CASSLFGPFEGYTF
d_call: TRBD2; j_call: TRBJ2-1; v_call: TRBV14; cdr3_length: 16; clone_size: few; cdr3_nt: TGTGCCAGCAGCCCTTTAGCGGGAGGGCCGGGTAATGAGCAGTTCTTC; cdr3_aa: CASSPLAGGPGNEQFF
d_call: .; j_call: TRBJ1-1; v_call: TRBV7-9; cdr3_length: 15; clone_size: .; cdr3_nt: TGTGCCAGCAGCTTAGCGGGAGGGGTCGACACTGAAGCTTTCTTT; cdr3_aa: CASSLAGGVDTEAFF
d_call: .; j_call: TRBJ1-2; v_call: TRBV6-1; cdr3_length: 14; clone_size: once; cdr3_nt: TGTGCCAGCAGGGAACCGGGGGGGTTTCATGGCTACACCTTC; cdr3_aa: CASREPGGFHGYTF
d_call: .; j_call: TRBJ2-1; v_call: TRBV30; cdr3_length: 15; clone_size: .; cdr3_nt: TGTGCCTGGAGTGTACGAACTAGTCGGCTCAATGAGCAGTTCTTC; cdr3_aa: CAWSVRTSRLNEQFF
d_call: TRBD2; j_call: TRBJ2-7; v_call: TRBV6-5; cdr3_length: 14; clone_size: .; cdr3_nt: TGTGCCAGCAGTTACGGAGCGGGAGGCTCCGAGCAGTACTTC; cdr3_aa: CASSYGAGGSEQYF
d_call: .; j_call: TRBJ2-5; v_call: TRBV10-2; cdr3_length: 15; clone_size: .; cdr3_nt: TGCGCCAGCAGCTCGACCCTTTTCGGGGGAGAGACCCAGTACTTC; cdr3_aa: CASSSTLFGGETQYF
d_call: TRBD1; j_call: TRBJ2-7; v_call: TRBV27; cdr3_length: 15; clone_size: .; cdr3_nt: TGTGCCAGCAGCGCCGAGACAGGGGGCTCCTACGAGCAGTACTTC; cdr3_aa: CASSAETGGSYEQYF
d_call: .; j_call: TRBJ2-1; v_call: TRBV27; cdr3_length: 15; clone_size: few; cdr3_nt: TGTGCCAGCAGTTTGTACCCGCTAGTAAGCAATGAGCAGTTCTTC; cdr3_aa: CASSLYPLVSNEQFF
d_call: TRBD1; j_call: TRBJ1-1; v_call: TRBV5-1; cdr3_length: 14; clone_size: medium-sized; cdr3_nt: TGCGCCAGCAGCTTGAACAGGGGGCTGACTGAAGCTTTCTTT; cdr3_aa: CASSLNRGLTEAFF
d_call: TRBD2; j_call: TRBJ2-7; v_call: TRBV4-2; cdr3_length: 16; clone_size: .; cdr3_nt: TGTGCCAGCAGCCAGGACGGGGGGGGGACGCTCGGCGAGCAGTACTTC; cdr3_aa: CASSQDGGGTLGEQYF
d_call: .; j_call: TRBJ1-1; v_call: TRBV7-6; cdr3_length: 15; clone_size: few; cdr3_nt: TGTGCCAGCAGCCCAAATCCCGGAGGTATCATTGAAGCTTTCTTT; cdr3_aa: CASSPNPGGIIEAFF
d_call: .; j_call: TRBJ1-5; v_call: TRBV6-5; cdr3_length: 13; clone_size: .; cdr3_nt: TGTGCCAGCAGTTACTCGGGGCATCAGCCCCAGCATTTT; cdr3_aa: CASSYSGHQPQHF
d_call: TRBD1; j_call: TRBJ1-1; v_call: TRBV30; cdr3_length: 14; clone_size: .; cdr3_nt: TGTGCCTGCAGGAATAGACAGGGAGGCACTGAAGCTTTCTTT; cdr3_aa: CACRNRQGGTEAFF
d_call: .; j_call: TRBJ2-7; v_call: TRBV19; cdr3_length: 12; clone_size: medium-sized; cdr3_nt: TGTGCCAGTAGTATGGTACCCTACGAGCAGTACTTC; cdr3_aa: CASSMVPYEQYF
d_call: TRBD2; j_call: TRBJ2-1; v_call: TRBV7-8; cdr3_length: 13; clone_size: once; cdr3_nt: TGTGCCAGCAGCTTCAGCGGGAGGAATGAGCAGTTCTTC; cdr3_aa: CASSFSGRNEQFF
d_call: TRBD2; j_call: TRBJ2-7; v_call: TRBV13; cdr3_length: 13; clone_size: .; cdr3_nt: TGTGCCAGCAGTCCGGGGGGGAGCTACGAGCAGTACTTC; cdr3_aa: CASSPGGSYEQYF
d_call: TRBD1; j_call: TRBJ1-1; v_call: TRBV29-1; cdr3_length: 13; clone_size: medium-sized; cdr3_nt: TGCAGCGCGGGGTGGGGACAGGGTACCGAAGCTTTCTTT; cdr3_aa: CSAGWGQGTEAFF
d_call: TRBD2; j_call: TRBJ2-7; v_call: TRBV29-1; cdr3_length: 11; clone_size: .; cdr3_nt: TGCAGCGGGGGCGGGGGCTACGAGCAGTACTTC; cdr3_aa: CSGGGGYEQYF
d_call: .; j_call: TRBJ1-2; v_call: TRBV2; cdr3_length: 14; clone_size: few; cdr3_nt: TGTGCCAGCAGTGAAGCGACATTAAACTATGGCTACACCTTC; cdr3_aa: CASSEATLNYGYTF
d_call: .; j_call: TRBJ2-7; v_call: TRBV19; cdr3_length: 13; clone_size: .; cdr3_nt: TGTGCCAGTAGTCACGGGACACCCTACGAGCAGTACTTC; cdr3_aa: CASSHGTPYEQYF
d_call: .; j_call: TRBJ2-7; v_call: TRBV27; cdr3_length: 15; clone_size: medium-sized; cdr3_nt: TGTGCCAGCAGTTTAAGCCAGGCCGCCTCCTACGAGCAGTACTTC; cdr3_aa: CASSLSQAASYEQYF
d_call: .; j_call: TRBJ1-2; v_call: TRBV4-1; cdr3_length: 16; clone_size: large; cdr3_nt: TGCGCCAGCAGCCTAAGTAACAGGGCGTTGAGCTATGGCTACACCTTC; cdr3_aa: CASSLSNRALSYGYTF
d_call: .; j_call: TRBJ2-1; v_call: TRBV27; cdr3_length: 15; clone_size: .; cdr3_nt: TGTGCCAGCAGTTCTTTAACCGTTAGTATGGATGAGCAGTTCTTC; cdr3_aa: CASSSLTVSMDEQFF
d_call: .; j_call: TRBJ1-5; v_call: TRBV19; cdr3_length: 19; clone_size: medium-sized; cdr3_nt: TGTGCCACTCACGGAGGGCAGGCTATCAGCCGCAACCTGAATCAGCCCCAGCATTTT; cdr3_aa: CATHGGQAISRNLNQPQHF